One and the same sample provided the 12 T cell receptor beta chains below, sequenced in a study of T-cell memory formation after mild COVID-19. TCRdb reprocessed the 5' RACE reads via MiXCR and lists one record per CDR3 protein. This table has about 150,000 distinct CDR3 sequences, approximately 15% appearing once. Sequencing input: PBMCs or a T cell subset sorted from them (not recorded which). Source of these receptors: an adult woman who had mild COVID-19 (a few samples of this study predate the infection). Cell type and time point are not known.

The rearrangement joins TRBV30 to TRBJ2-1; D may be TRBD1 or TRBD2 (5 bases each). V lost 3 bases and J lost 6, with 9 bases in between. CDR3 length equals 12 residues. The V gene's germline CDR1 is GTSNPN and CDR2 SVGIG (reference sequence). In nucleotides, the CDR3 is TGTGCCTGGAGCCCTGGGGGCAATGAGCAGTTCTTC. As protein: CAWSPGGNEQFF. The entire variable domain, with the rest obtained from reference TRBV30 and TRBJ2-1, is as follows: SQTIHQWPATLVQPVGSPLSLECTVEGTSNPNLYWYRQAAGRGLQLLFYSVGIGQISSEVPQNLSASRPQDRQFILSSKKLLLSDSGFYLCAWSPGGNEQFFGPGTRLTVL.

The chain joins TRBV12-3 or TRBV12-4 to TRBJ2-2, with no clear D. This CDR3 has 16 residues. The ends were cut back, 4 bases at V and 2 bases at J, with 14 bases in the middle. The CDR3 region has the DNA TGTGCCAGCAGTTGGCAGGAGAAGATAAACACCGGGGAGCTGTTTTTT. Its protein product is CASSWQEKINTGELFF.

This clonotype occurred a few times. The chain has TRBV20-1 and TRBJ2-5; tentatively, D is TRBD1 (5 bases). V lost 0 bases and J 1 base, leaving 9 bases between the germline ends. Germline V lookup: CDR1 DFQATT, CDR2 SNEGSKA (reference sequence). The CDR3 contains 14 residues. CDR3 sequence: CSAREQVPQETQYF. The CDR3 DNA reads TGCAGTGCTAGAGAACAGGTCCCCCAAGAGACCCAGTACTTC.

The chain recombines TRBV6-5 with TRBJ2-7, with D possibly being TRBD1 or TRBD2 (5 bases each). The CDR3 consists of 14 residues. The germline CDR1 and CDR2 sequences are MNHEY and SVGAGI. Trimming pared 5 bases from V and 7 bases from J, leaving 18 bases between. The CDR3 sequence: CASSPLRDRQEQYF. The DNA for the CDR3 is TGTGCCAGCAGTCCCCTCCGGGACCGACAAGAGCAGTACTTC.

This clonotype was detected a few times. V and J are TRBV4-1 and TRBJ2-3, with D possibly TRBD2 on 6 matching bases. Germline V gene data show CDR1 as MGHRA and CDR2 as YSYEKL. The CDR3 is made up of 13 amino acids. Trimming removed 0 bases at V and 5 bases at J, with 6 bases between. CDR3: CASSQEGGDTQYF. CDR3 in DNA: TGCGCCAGCAGCCAAGAGGGGGGAGATACGCAGTATTTT.

The CDR3 bases are TGTGCCAGCAGTGACAGGCTAGTAGGAGAGACCCAGTACTTC. It is translated as CASSDRLVGETQYF. The rearrangement uses TRBV28 and TRBJ2-5; weak D call: TRBD1 (6 bases). V was cut by 5 bases and J by 4 bases, with 14 bases left in between. This CDR3 spans 14 amino acids. Germline V CDR1 and CDR2: MDHEN, SYDVKM.

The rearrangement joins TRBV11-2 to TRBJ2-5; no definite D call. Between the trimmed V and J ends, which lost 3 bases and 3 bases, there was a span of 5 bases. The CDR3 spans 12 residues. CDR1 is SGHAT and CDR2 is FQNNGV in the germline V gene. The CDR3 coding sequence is TGTGCCAGCAGCTTTTTAGAAGAGACCCAGTACTTC. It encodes CASSFLEETQYF.

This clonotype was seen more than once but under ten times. The CDR3 protein is CASSPGQDIQYF. The CDR3 region has the DNA TGCGCCAGCAGCCCCGGACAGGACATTCAGTACTTC. The V call is TRBV5-1, the J call TRBJ2-4; 7 nucleotides line up with TRBD1. The CDR3 has 12 residues. The junction had 3 bases not matched to a gene; V was cut back by 4 bases and J by 8 bases. Germline CDR1 and CDR2: SGHRS and YFSETQ. The complete variable domain, with remaining parts taken from reference TRBV5-1 and TRBJ2-4, reads KAGVTQTPRYLIKTRGQQVTLSCSPISGHRSVSWYQQTPGQGLQFLFEYFSETQRNKGNFPGRFSGRQFSNSRSEMNVSTLELGDSALYLCASSPGQDIQYFGAGTRLSVL.

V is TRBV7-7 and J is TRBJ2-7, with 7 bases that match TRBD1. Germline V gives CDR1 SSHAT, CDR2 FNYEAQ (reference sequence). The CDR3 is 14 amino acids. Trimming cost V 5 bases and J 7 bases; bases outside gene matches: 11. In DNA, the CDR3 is TGTGCCAGCAGCCCATCAACAGGGGCGAGGGAGCAGTACTTC. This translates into CASSPSTGAREQYF.

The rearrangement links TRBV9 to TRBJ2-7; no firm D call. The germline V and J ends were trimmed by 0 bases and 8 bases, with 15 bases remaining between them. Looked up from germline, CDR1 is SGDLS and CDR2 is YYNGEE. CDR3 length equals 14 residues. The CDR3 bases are TGTGCCAGCAGCGTAGAGGTCGTAAAGACCCAGCAGTACTTC. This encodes CASSVEVVKTQQYF.

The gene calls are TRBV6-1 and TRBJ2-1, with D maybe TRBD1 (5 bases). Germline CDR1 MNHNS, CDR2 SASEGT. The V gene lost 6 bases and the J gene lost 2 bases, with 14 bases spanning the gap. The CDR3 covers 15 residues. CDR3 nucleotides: TGTGCCAGCAGGCCTAAGGGGATCCCCTACAATGAGCAGTTCTTC. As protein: CASRPKGIPYNEQFF.

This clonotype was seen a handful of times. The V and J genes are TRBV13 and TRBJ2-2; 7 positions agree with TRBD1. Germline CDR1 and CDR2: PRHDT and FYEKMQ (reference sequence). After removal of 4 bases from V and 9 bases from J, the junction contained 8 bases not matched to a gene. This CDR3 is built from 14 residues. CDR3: CASSSTGDHRELFF. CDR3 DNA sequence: TGTGCCAGCAGCTCAACAGGGGATCACCGGGAGCTGTTTTTT.